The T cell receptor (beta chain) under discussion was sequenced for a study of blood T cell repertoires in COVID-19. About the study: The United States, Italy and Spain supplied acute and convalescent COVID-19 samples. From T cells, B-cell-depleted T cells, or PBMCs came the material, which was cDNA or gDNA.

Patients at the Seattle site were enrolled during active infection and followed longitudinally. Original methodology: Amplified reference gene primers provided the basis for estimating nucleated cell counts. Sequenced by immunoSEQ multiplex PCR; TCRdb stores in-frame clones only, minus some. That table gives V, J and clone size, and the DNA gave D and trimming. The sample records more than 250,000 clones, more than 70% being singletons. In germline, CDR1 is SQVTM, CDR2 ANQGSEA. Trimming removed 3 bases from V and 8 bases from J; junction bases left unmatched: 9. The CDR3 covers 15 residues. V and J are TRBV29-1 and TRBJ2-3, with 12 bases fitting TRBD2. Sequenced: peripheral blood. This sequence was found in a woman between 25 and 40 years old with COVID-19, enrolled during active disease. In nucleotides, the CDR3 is TGCAGCGTTGACAGCCTAGCGGGGGGGCTGGGTACGCAGTATTTT. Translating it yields CSVDSLAGGLGTQYF.